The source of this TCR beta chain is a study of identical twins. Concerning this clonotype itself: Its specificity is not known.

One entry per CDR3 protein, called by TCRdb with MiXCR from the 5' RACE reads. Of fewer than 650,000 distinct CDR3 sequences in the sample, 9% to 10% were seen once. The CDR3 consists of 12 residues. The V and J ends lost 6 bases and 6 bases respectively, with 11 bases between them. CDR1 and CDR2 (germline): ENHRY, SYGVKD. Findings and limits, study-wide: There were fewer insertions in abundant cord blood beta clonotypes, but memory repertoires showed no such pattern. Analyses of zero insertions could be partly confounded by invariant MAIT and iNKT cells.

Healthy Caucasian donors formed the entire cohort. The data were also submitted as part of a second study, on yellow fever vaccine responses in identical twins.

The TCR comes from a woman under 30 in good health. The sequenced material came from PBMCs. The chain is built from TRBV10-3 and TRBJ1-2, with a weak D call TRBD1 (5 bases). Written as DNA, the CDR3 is TGTGCCATCAGCAGGGAAGTCGATGGCTACACCTTC. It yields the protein CAISREVDGYTF.